These T cell receptor beta chains were read from a single sample in a study of identical twins. TCRdb itself ran the 5' RACE reads through MiXCR, one entry per CDR3 protein. The sample lists just over 500,000 distinct CDR3 sequences, 22% occurring once. This sample was also put to use in a study of T cells expressing NK-cell markers.

Material for sequencing was CD4+ T cells sorted from blood. The origin of the receptors is a woman younger than 35 in good health. CDR3s include the opening cysteine and the closing phenylalanine or tryptophan. The D gene is left open where the match is weak. Some rows mark clone size as missing; the rest say once, few, many or name a class of expanded clone.

d_call: TRBD1
v_call: TRBV5-1
clone_size: few
j_call: TRBJ1-1
cdr3_nt: TGCGCCAGCAGCGCGGGACAGGGTGCGACTGAAGCTTTCTTT
cdr3_aa: CASSAGQGATEAFF

d_call: TRBD2
v_call: TRBV7-9
clone_size: few
j_call: TRBJ2-1
cdr3_nt: TGTGCCAGCAGCTTATCCCCTAGCGGGAGGGGTGAGCAGTTCTTC
cdr3_aa: CASSLSPSGRGEQFF

d_call: .
v_call: TRBV7-9
clone_size: many
j_call: TRBJ1-5
cdr3_nt: TGTGCCAGCAGTCATGACAGCCGCACTCAGCCCCAGCATTTT
cdr3_aa: CASSHDSRTQPQHF

d_call: .
v_call: TRBV20-1
clone_size: .
j_call: TRBJ2-7
cdr3_nt: TGCAGTGCTGCTCCGGGACATACGAGCTCCTACGAGCAGTACTTC
cdr3_aa: CSAAPGHTSSYEQYF

d_call: .
v_call: TRBV20-1
clone_size: .
j_call: TRBJ2-3
cdr3_nt: TGCAGTGCTAGAACCCGGGGTGATACGCAGTATTTT
cdr3_aa: CSARTRGDTQYF

d_call: .
v_call: TRBV5-1
clone_size: few
j_call: TRBJ1-1
cdr3_nt: TGCGCCAGCAGCTTGGCCGTCGGGCTGACTGAAGCTTTCTTT
cdr3_aa: CASSLAVGLTEAFF

d_call: .
v_call: TRBV25-1
clone_size: .
j_call: TRBJ1-1
cdr3_nt: TGTGCCAGCAGTTCCGGATGGGCGGACACTGAAGCTTTCTTT
cdr3_aa: CASSSGWADTEAFF

d_call: .
v_call: TRBV9
clone_size: .
j_call: TRBJ1-2
cdr3_nt: TGTGCCAGCAGCGGAGCCATGGGGGGCCACACCTTC
cdr3_aa: CASSGAMGGHTF

d_call: .
v_call: TRBV20-1
clone_size: .
j_call: TRBJ1-1
cdr3_nt: TGCAGTGCTAGAGATCCCAGGGAGATGTTCACTGAAGCTTTCTTT
cdr3_aa: CSARDPREMFTEAFF

d_call: .
v_call: TRBV20-1
clone_size: .
j_call: TRBJ2-3
cdr3_nt: TGCTGTGCTTCGCGCATCCGGGGCGAGAAGTGGGATACGCAGTATTTT
cdr3_aa: CCASRIRGEKWDTQYF

d_call: .
v_call: TRBV9
clone_size: .
j_call: TRBJ2-1
cdr3_nt: TGTGCCAGCAGCGTAGGGCTAGGACACAATGAGCAGTTCTTC
cdr3_aa: CASSVGLGHNEQFF

d_call: .
v_call: TRBV20-1
clone_size: .
j_call: TRBJ2-1
cdr3_nt: TGCAGTGCTAGTGTTCTTGCGGGCGGCTCCTACAATGAGCAGTTCTTC
cdr3_aa: CSASVLAGGSYNEQFF

d_call: TRBD2
v_call: TRBV20-1
clone_size: few
j_call: TRBJ2-3
cdr3_nt: TGCAGTGCTAGCGGGGGTAGCGGGGGGCCAGATACGCAGTATTTT
cdr3_aa: CSASGGSGGPDTQYF

d_call: TRBD1
v_call: TRBV12-3/TRBV12-4
clone_size: .
j_call: TRBJ2-3
cdr3_nt: TGTGCCAGCAGTTTCATGGGACAGACTAGCACAGATACGCAGTATTTT
cdr3_aa: CASSFMGQTSTDTQYF

d_call: .
v_call: TRBV5-6
clone_size: .
j_call: TRBJ1-1
cdr3_nt: TGTGCCAGTCGACGGACAATGAACACTGAAGCTTTCTTT
cdr3_aa: CASRRTMNTEAFF

d_call: .
v_call: TRBV3-1
clone_size: few
j_call: TRBJ2-3
cdr3_nt: TGTGCCAGCAGCCAAGTTAGCTTTTTTATGCCTACGGGGGACACAGATACGCAGTATTTT
cdr3_aa: CASSQVSFFMPTGDTDTQYF

d_call: TRBD2
v_call: TRBV7-9
clone_size: few
j_call: TRBJ2-1
cdr3_nt: TGTGCCAGCAGCTTAGCAGGGACTAGCACTGAGCAGTTCTTC
cdr3_aa: CASSLAGTSTEQFF

d_call: .
v_call: TRBV29-1
clone_size: few
j_call: TRBJ1-1
cdr3_nt: TGCAGCGCCCACGGAGGGGTAGGCACTGAAGCTTTCTTT
cdr3_aa: CSAHGGVGTEAFF

d_call: TRBD2
v_call: TRBV7-2
clone_size: .
j_call: TRBJ2-7
cdr3_nt: TGTGCCAGCAGCGGACTAGCGCCTTCCTACGAGCAGTACTTC
cdr3_aa: CASSGLAPSYEQYF

d_call: .
v_call: TRBV5-1
clone_size: .
j_call: TRBJ2-5
cdr3_nt: TGCGCCAGCACCCTTGGAGGGACAGAGGAGACCCAGTACTTC
cdr3_aa: CASTLGGTEETQYF

d_call: TRBD2
v_call: TRBV20-1
clone_size: many
j_call: TRBJ2-1
cdr3_nt: TGCAGTGCAGGTCAAAGGCTAGCGGTGAACAATGAGCAGTTCTTC
cdr3_aa: CSAGQRLAVNNEQFF

d_call: TRBD2
v_call: TRBV20-1
clone_size: few
j_call: TRBJ2-5
cdr3_nt: TGCAGTGCTTCACTAGCGCGGCGAGAGACCCAGTACTTC
cdr3_aa: CSASLARRETQYF

d_call: .
v_call: TRBV6-5
clone_size: few
j_call: TRBJ1-1
cdr3_nt: TGTGCCAGCAGTTACAATGGGGGGACTGAAGCTTTCTTT
cdr3_aa: CASSYNGGTEAFF

d_call: TRBD1
v_call: TRBV27
clone_size: .
j_call: TRBJ1-1
cdr3_nt: TGTGCCAGCACCTCGACACAGGGGGCGAGGTACAACACTGAAGCTTTCTTT
cdr3_aa: CASTSTQGARYNTEAFF

d_call: .
v_call: TRBV12-3/TRBV12-4
clone_size: many
j_call: TRBJ2-6
cdr3_nt: TGTGCCAGCAGCGCGTCTGGGGCCAACGTCCTGACTTTC
cdr3_aa: CASSASGANVLTF

d_call: .
v_call: TRBV20-1
clone_size: few
j_call: TRBJ1-1
cdr3_nt: TGCAGTGCTAGAGCGCAGGGAATTTACACTGAAGCTTTCTTT
cdr3_aa: CSARAQGIYTEAFF

d_call: .
v_call: TRBV20-1
clone_size: few
j_call: TRBJ1-1
cdr3_nt: TGCAGTGCCAATCCCCTGGGAGGGGTGAACACTGAAGCTTTCTTT
cdr3_aa: CSANPLGGVNTEAFF

d_call: TRBD1
v_call: TRBV3-1
clone_size: .
j_call: TRBJ1-1
cdr3_nt: TGTGCCAGCACCGCGACAGGGTTTACTGAAGCTTTCTTT
cdr3_aa: CASTATGFTEAFF

d_call: .
v_call: TRBV10-3
clone_size: .
j_call: TRBJ1-2
cdr3_nt: TGTGCCATCAGCTCCTCTATTAACTATGGCTACACCTTC
cdr3_aa: CAISSSINYGYTF

d_call: TRBD2
v_call: TRBV20-1
clone_size: .
j_call: TRBJ2-1
cdr3_nt: TGCAGTGCTAGTCCCCCTAGCGGAGTGAGCGGGGAGCAGTTCTTC
cdr3_aa: CSASPPSGVSGEQFF

d_call: .
v_call: TRBV10-3
clone_size: few
j_call: TRBJ1-4
cdr3_nt: TGTGCCATCAGTGAGTCAAGGGCCCAACCTGAAAAACTGTTTTTT
cdr3_aa: CAISESRAQPEKLFF

d_call: TRBD1
v_call: TRBV29-1
clone_size: few
j_call: TRBJ1-1
cdr3_nt: TGCAGCGTTGGAGGGGGCTGGACTGAAGCTTTCTTT
cdr3_aa: CSVGGGWTEAFF

d_call: TRBD1
v_call: TRBV9
clone_size: .
j_call: TRBJ2-7
cdr3_nt: TGTGCCAGCAGCCTCGACCCGGACAGGGGATTACGAGAGCAGTACTTC
cdr3_aa: CASSLDPDRGLREQYF

d_call: .
v_call: TRBV3-1
clone_size: once
j_call: TRBJ2-7
cdr3_nt: TGTGCCAGCAGCCAAGGGTTCGCGGGGTACGAGCAGTACTTC
cdr3_aa: CASSQGFAGYEQYF

d_call: .
v_call: TRBV12-3/TRBV12-4
clone_size: many
j_call: TRBJ2-2
cdr3_nt: TGTGCCAGCACCCGAGGGATCGCCGGGGAGCTGTTTTTT
cdr3_aa: CASTRGIAGELFF

d_call: TRBD2
v_call: TRBV5-1
clone_size: few
j_call: TRBJ2-5
cdr3_nt: TGCGCCAGCGCCCACCGACTAGCGACGGAGACCCAGTACTTC
cdr3_aa: CASAHRLATETQYF

d_call: .
v_call: TRBV5-1
clone_size: few
j_call: TRBJ2-5
cdr3_nt: TGCGCCAGCAGCTCTGGACTCTTCGGTCGGGAGACCCAGTACTTC
cdr3_aa: CASSSGLFGRETQYF

d_call: .
v_call: TRBV29-1
clone_size: .
j_call: TRBJ1-1
cdr3_nt: TGCAGCGTTGCCTTCCTCCGGGGGGCTGAAGCTTTCTTT
cdr3_aa: CSVAFLRGAEAFF